This T cell receptor beta chain was sequenced during a study of regulatory T cells in long-lasting Graves disease. Looking at the study overall: With positive TSH receptor antibodies and over 5 years of antithyroid drugs, Graves' disease was considered persistent. Study findings and constraints: Sample size was small, which may have lowered accuracy. Investigators studied peripheral blood only, not thyroid tissue. New patients shared roughly 1,000 public clonotypes, fewer than the 2,500 to 3,500 shared by persistent patients.

The V gene's germline CDR1 is SSHAT and CDR2 FNYEAQ (reference sequence). This CDR3 is 13 amino acids long. Time point described: persistent/refractory GD, antithyroid drugs over 5 years with positive TRAb. Following extraction of RNA from PBMCs, that RNA was used to make the TCR library. Combining iRepertoire HTBI primers with Arm-PCR of CDR3 regions, the authors built TCR beta libraries. In TCRdb, the multiplex PCR reads were re-called with MiXCR into one record per CDR3 protein. The sample lists 350,000 to 450,000 distinct CDR3 sequences, over 20% seen once, with approximately 15% in the top ten. This clonotype was counted a few times. Its antigen is unidentified. One junction end disagrees with the germline gene, perhaps due to a read error.

V is TRBV7-7 and J is TRBJ2-7; tentatively, D is TRBD2 (5 bases). This receptor was identified in a female donor with Graves disease. The specimen comprised peripheral blood mononuclear cells (PBMCs), sampled when the disease was refractory, from a patient treated with antithyroid drugs. Here the CDR3 reads CASSRTRAYEQYF. CDR3 DNA: TGTGCTAGCAGCAGGACTCGTGCCTACGAGCAGTACTTC.